In its sample, the clone carrying this T cell receptor (beta chain) was seen a few times. The sample comes from a study of regulatory T cells in long-lasting Graves disease. This sample's time point: newly diagnosed GD, antithyroid drugs for less than 3 months. After RNA was extracted from PBMCs, the TCR library was made from it. Construction of TCR beta libraries relied on iRepertoire HTBI primers and on Arm-PCR targeting CDR3 regions. Each CDR3 protein is one row after TCRdb ran MiXCR on the multiplex PCR reads. The data hold 400,000 to 500,000 distinct CDR3 sequences, with about 15% observed a single time. In addition, the sample was reused for a study of T cells in Graves' hyperthyroidism and ophthalmopathy. That work contributes: Most thyroid clonotypes that were expanded above 0.001 also turned up in blood.

The sequenced sample was peripheral blood mononuclear cells (PBMCs), obtained at new diagnosis, from a patient treated with antithyroid drugs. The receptor was isolated from a woman aged 18-29 years with Graves disease.

CDR3 residues: CAISDREKNIQYF. DNA of the CDR3: TGTGCCATCAGTGACAGGGAGAAAAACATTCAGTACTTC. J is TRBJ2-4 and V is TRBV10-3, with D perhaps matching TRBD1 or TRBD2 (5 bases each). The CDR3 totals 13 residues. Germline-derived CDR1 and CDR2 are ENHRY and SYGVKD. V was pared by 3 bases and J by 4 bases, with 7 bases between.